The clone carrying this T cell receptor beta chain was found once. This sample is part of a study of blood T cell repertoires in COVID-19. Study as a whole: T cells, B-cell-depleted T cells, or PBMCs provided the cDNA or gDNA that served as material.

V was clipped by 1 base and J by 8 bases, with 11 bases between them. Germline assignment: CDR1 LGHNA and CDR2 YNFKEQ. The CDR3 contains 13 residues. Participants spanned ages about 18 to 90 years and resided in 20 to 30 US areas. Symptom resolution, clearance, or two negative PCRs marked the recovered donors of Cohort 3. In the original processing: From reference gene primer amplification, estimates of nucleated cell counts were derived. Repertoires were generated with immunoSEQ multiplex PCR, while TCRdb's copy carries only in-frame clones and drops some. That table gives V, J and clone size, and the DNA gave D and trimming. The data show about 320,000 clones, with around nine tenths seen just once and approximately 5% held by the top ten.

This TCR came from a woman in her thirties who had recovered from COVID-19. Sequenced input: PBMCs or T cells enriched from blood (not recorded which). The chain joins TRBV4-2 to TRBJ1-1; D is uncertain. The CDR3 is CASSQVPGGEAFF. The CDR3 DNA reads TGTGCCAGCAGCCAAGTTCCCGGAGGGGAAGCTTTCTTT.